A selection of T cell receptor beta chains follows, all from one sample in a study of technical replicates of blood from a handful of donors. Profiled with immunoSEQ multiplex PCR; TCRdb holds only in-frame clones, not every one. The table shows 60,000 or so clones, with about 83% occurring only once. The specimen was PBMCs. The receptors were gathered from a human donor in good health. Some clones in this sample may be carry-over from other donors' samples. Both conserved end residues are part of each CDR3. D genes are given only for firm matches. Some rows have no size entry. The others give once, few or many, or a class for an expanded clone.

d_call clone_size j_call v_call cdr3_nt cdr3_aa
TRBD1 NA TRBJ2-7 TRBV10-3 TGTGCCATCAGTGTACAGGGGTGGGAGCAGTACTTC CAISVQGWEQYF
NA NA TRBJ2-7 TRBV2 TGTGCCAGCAAGGGGGAAGGCCCCTACGAGCAGTACTTC CASKGEGPYEQYF
TRBD2 NA TRBJ2-1 TRBV4-1 TGCGCCAGCAGCCCCAGGACTAGCGGGGGGCCCGGAGAGCAGTTCTTC CASSPRTSGGPGEQFF
TRBD2 NA TRBJ2-5 TRBV5-1 TGCGCCAGCATCGTGGGCGGGGGAGGACAAGAGACCCAGTACTTC CASIVGGGGQETQYF
NA NA TRBJ2-7 TRBV4-1 TGCGCCAGCGGCCTTTTGCCACTAAGGACTTACGAGCAGTACTTC CASGLLPLRTYEQYF
NA NA TRBJ2-2 TRBV10-2 TGCGCCAGCAGTTCATCTAGCTTAGGCACCGGGGAGCTGTTTTTT CASSSSSLGTGELFF
TRBD1 NA TRBJ1-5 TRBV7-9 TGTGCCAGCAGCTTAGACCAGGGGGCCGATCAGCCCCAGCATTTT CASSLDQGADQPQHF
NA NA TRBJ1-1 TRBV5-6 TGTGCCAGCAGCTTGTACGGGGAAGTCACTGAAGCTTTCTTT CASSLYGEVTEAFF
TRBD2 NA TRBJ2-7 TRBV11-3 TGTGCCAGCAGCAGTGGACTAGCGCCCTCCTACGAGCAGTACTTC CASSSGLAPSYEQYF
NA NA TRBJ1-1 TRBV6-6 TGTGCCAGCAGACGCTCGGGGGGCACTGAAGCTTTCTTT CASRRSGGTEAFF
NA NA TRBJ1-2 TRBV19 TGTGCCAGTAGTGCTCGACACAACTATGGCTACACCTTC CASSARHNYGYTF
NA NA TRBJ1-4 TRBV11-2 TGTGCCAGCAGCCACAGTCCGGGGGGGCGAACGGAAAAACTGTTTTTT CASSHSPGGRTEKLFF
TRBD2 NA TRBJ2-7 TRBV6-5 TGTGCCAGCAGGGGGACTAGCGGGGGTTACGAGCAGTACTTC CASRGTSGGYEQYF
TRBD1 NA TRBJ1-5 TRBV4-3 TGCGCCAGCAGCCAATACCAGGGGGATCAGCCCCAGCATTTT CASSQYQGDQPQHF
NA NA TRBJ1-1 TRBV7-7 TGTGCCAGCAGGCCAAGAACGGGGAACCATGAAGCTTTCTTT CASRPRTGNHEAFF
TRBD1 NA TRBJ1-2 TRBV2 TGTGCCAGCATGGGGGTACAGGGGAGGAACTATGGCTACACCTTC CASMGVQGRNYGYTF
NA NA TRBJ1-2 TRBV2 TGTGCCAGCAGTGAGGCGGGGGGCGGCTACACCTTC CASSEAGGGYTF
TRBD2 once TRBJ2-1 TRBV14 TGTGCCAGCAGCCAAGAGACTAGCGGGGGACCCAGACGCTACAATGAGCAGTTCTTC CASSQETSGGPRRYNEQFF
TRBD1 NA TRBJ2-2 TRBV5-1 TGCGCCAGCAGCAGTTCACAGGGGGCCACCGGGGAGCTGTTTTTT CASSSSQGATGELFF
TRBD1 few TRBJ1-2 TRBV7-8 TGTGCCAGCAGCTCAAGGACAGGGCCTAACTATGGCTACACCTTC CASSSRTGPNYGYTF
TRBD2 NA TRBJ2-2 TRBV5-8 TGTGCCAGCAGCTTGGTGGCGGGGGGGCCGAACACCGGGGAGCTGTTTTTT CASSLVAGGPNTGELFF
NA NA TRBJ2-5 TRBV5-1 TGCGCCAGCAGCACCCAGGGGAACCAAGAGACCCAGTACTTC CASSTQGNQETQYF
NA NA TRBJ1-6 TRBV2 TGTGCCAGCAGCGGGGTCCCCTATAATTCACCCCTCCACTTT CASSGVPYNSPLHF
TRBD1 NA TRBJ1-4 TRBV7-9 TGTGCCAGCAGCCCGCGACAGGGGTCAAATGAAAAACTGTTTTTT CASSPRQGSNEKLFF
TRBD1 NA TRBJ2-7 TRBV11-2 TGTGCCAGCAGCTTAGGAAGGGGGACAGGGCAGAGGGAGCAGTACTTC CASSLGRGTGQREQYF
NA NA TRBJ2-4 TRBV2 TGTGCCAGCAGTGACCCCGACTTGGGCATTCAGTACTTC CASSDPDLGIQYF
TRBD2 NA TRBJ2-1 TRBV27 TGTGCCAGCAGTCCTCCCAGCGGGAGAGTGGGAGAGCAGTTCTTC CASSPPSGRVGEQFF
TRBD2 NA TRBJ2-7 TRBV20-1 TGCAGTGGGCTAGCGGGCCTCCAGTACTTC CSGLAGLQYF
TRBD1 NA TRBJ2-7 TRBV5-4 TGTGCCAGCAGCTTGGCGGGGACAGGCTCCTACGAGCAGTACTTC CASSLAGTGSYEQYF
NA NA TRBJ2-3 TRBV6-6 TGTGCCAGCAGTTACGCCAGGGCGAATACGCAGTATTTT CASSYARANTQYF
NA NA TRBJ2-2 TRBV10-1 TGCGCCAGCAGTGGGGGGCGTCCCACAACCGGGGAGCTGTTTTTT CASSGGRPTTGELFF
TRBD1 NA TRBJ2-4 TRBV27 TGTGCCAGCAGTCCGGGACAGGGACTAGCCAAAAACATTCAGTACTTC CASSPGQGLAKNIQYF
NA NA TRBJ2-7 TRBV4-3 TGCGCCAGCAGCCAAGAAAGGGGATTCGCGATTTACGAGCAGTACTTC CASSQERGFAIYEQYF
TRBD2 NA TRBJ2-3 TRBV7-8 TGTGCCAGCAGCTTAGCGGAAAGACTAGCTTTGTATTTT CASSLAERLALYF
TRBD1 few TRBJ1-6 TRBV2 TGTGCCAGCAATCCAGGACAGGATCTGCCCCTCCACTTT CASNPGQDLPLHF
NA NA TRBJ1-4 TRBV27 TGTGCCAGCAGCCGAGAACCCCGGGGTTCCGCTGAAAAACTGTTTTTT CASSREPRGSAEKLFF
TRBD1 NA TRBJ2-5 TRBV30 TGTGCCTGGAGTCTAGGGACAGGGGAGGGGGAGACCCAGTACTTC CAWSLGTGEGETQYF
TRBD1 once TRBJ2-1 TRBV4-1 TGCGCCAGCAGCCAAGTTATCTACACCGGGACAGACAATGAGCAGTTCTTC CASSQVIYTGTDNEQFF
TRBD2 NA TRBJ2-1 TRBV15 TGTGCCACCAGCAGACTAGCGGGAGAGGGTGAGCAGTTCTTC CATSRLAGEGEQFF
NA NA TRBJ1-2 TRBV18 TGTGCCAGCTCACACCCGGACAGCTATGGCTACACCTTC CASSHPDSYGYTF
TRBD1 NA TRBJ1-2 TRBV5-6 TGTGCCAGCAGACTCGAAGACGGACAGGGCTTCTATGGCTACACCTTC CASRLEDGQGFYGYTF
NA NA TRBJ2-1 TRBV6-5 TGTGCCAGCAGTTTTCGGGCCCCGGGGAACAATGAGCAGTTCTTC CASSFRAPGNNEQFF
NA NA TRBJ2-7 TRBV27 TGTGCCAGCAGTTTAAGGGCGGGCGCGCAGTACTTC CASSLRAGAQYF
NA NA TRBJ2-7 TRBV7-2 TGTGCCAGCAGCTTGGGGCGCGAGCAGTACTTC CASSLGREQYF
TRBD2 NA TRBJ2-1 TRBV11-2 TGTGCCAGCAGCTCCCAACTAGCGGGCATCACCTACAATGAGCAGTTCTTC CASSSQLAGITYNEQFF
NA NA TRBJ2-3 TRBV2 TGTGCCAGCAGTGCTGTAAGCAGGGCAGATACGCAGTATTTT CASSAVSRADTQYF
NA few TRBJ2-7 TRBV13 TGTGCCAGCAGCTTAGAAGGAGGAGGTTCCTACGAGCAGTACTTC CASSLEGGGSYEQYF
TRBD2 NA TRBJ2-1 TRBV18 TGTGCCAGCTCACGACCACTAGCGGGAGGACTCAATGAGCAGTTCTTC CASSRPLAGGLNEQFF
TRBD1 few TRBJ2-6 TRBV9 TGTGCCAGCAGCGTAGGGGACAGGGCTGAGGGTGGGGCCAACGTCCTGACTTTC CASSVGDRAEGGANVLTF
TRBD1 NA TRBJ1-6 TRBV6-1 TGTGCCAGCAGTGAAGTTGGGACAGTTAATTCACCCCTCCACTTT CASSEVGTVNSPLHF
TRBD2 NA TRBJ2-3 TRBV12-5 TGTGCTAGTGGTTGGGGGACTACCCCCATAGATACGCAGTATTTT CASGWGTTPIDTQYF
NA NA TRBJ1-2 TRBV9 TGTGCCAGCAGGGGAGGCGGGCAGACTCCTAACTATGGCTACACCTTC CASRGGGQTPNYGYTF
NA NA TRBJ2-5 TRBV29-1 TGCAGCGTTGAGGGTTCGGCCCCCGGTACGGGGACCCAGTACTTC CSVEGSAPGTGTQYF
NA NA TRBJ2-2 TRBV4-3 TGCGCCAGCAGCCAAGGTAGTGAGAACACCGGGGAGCTGTTTTTT CASSQGSENTGELFF
NA NA TRBJ1-2 TRBV11-2 TGTGCCAGCAGCTTGCGGGGGCAAGGCTACACCTTC CASSLRGQGYTF
TRBD2 once TRBJ2-1 TRBV27 TGTGCCAGCAGAACTAGCGGGAGCTACATCGGCAATGAGCAGTTCTTC CASRTSGSYIGNEQFF
NA NA TRBJ1-2 TRBV6-4 TGTGCCAGCAGTAGGAGTAAGGAACGTTCCAATGGCTACACCTTC CASSRSKERSNGYTF
TRBD2 NA TRBJ2-7 TRBV29-1 TGCAGCGCAAAAGGACTAGCGGGGGGCCCTGGGGTTTACGAGCAGTACTTC CSAKGLAGGPGVYEQYF
TRBD2 once TRBJ2-7 TRBV7-9 TGTGCCAGCAGCTTGTTCGCCGGGGGGTCGAACAACTACGAGCAGTACTTC CASSLFAGGSNNYEQYF
TRBD1 NA TRBJ1-4 TRBV6-1 TGTGCCAGCAGGCCCGGACAGGGGGAATATGAAAAACTGTTTTTT CASRPGQGEYEKLFF